This T cell receptor (beta chain) was recorded in a study of T cell clones after liver transplantation. Study-level information: Subjects received no induction therapy and standard immunosuppression until randomization at 12-24 months post-transplant.

Profiled with immunoSEQ multiplex PCR; TCRdb holds only in-frame clones, not every one. The sample holds 45,000 to 60,000 clones, approximately 84% seen once. The CDR3 covers 14 residues. From germline, CDR1 is MDHEN and CDR2 SYDVKM. Trimming cost V 3 bases and J 6 bases; bases outside gene matches: 7. Regarding this clone: Its antigen is not known.

Study findings and constraints: The donor-reactive repertoire was only partly measurable in a couple of subjects, lacking donor cells.

The rearrangement uses TRBV28 and TRBJ2-7; 8 bases are a match to TRBD1. The TCR comes from a human donor who received a liver transplant. Sequenced here: CD4+ T cells from blood, sampled before liver transplant. CDR3 nucleotides: TGTGCCAGCAGTTTCCGGGACAGGAGAACCGAGCAGTACTTC. Translating gives CASSFRDRRTEQYF. Supplemented by reference TRBV28 and TRBJ2-7, the full variable domain reads DVKVTQSSRYLVKRTGEKVFLECVQDMDHENMFWYRQDPGLGLRLIYFSYDVKMKEKGDIPEGYSVSREKKERFSLILESASTNQTSMYLCASSFRDRRTEQYFGPGTRLTVT.